Listed here are 3 T cell receptor beta chains from one sample, sequenced in a study of persistence of HIV-infected CD4 T cells. Their cognate antigens are unknown. The libraries were made with immunoSEQ version 4 in survey mode. Using immunoSEQ multiplex PCR, the repertoire was profiled, and TCRdb retains in-frame clones only, with some absent. In the table there are about 33,000 clones, around 83% of which are singletons. An overlapping HIV-1 Gag peptide pool stimulated these cells at about 0.91 ug/peptide/mL. CD40L-negative CD69-negative CD45RO-high memory CD4+ T cells were sorted as populations depleted of antigen-responding cells. Sequencing used cultured CD4+ T cells from PBMCs, obtained from a patient who received antiretroviral therapy. These TCRs come from an adult with HIV. The donor label of this sample is uncertain.

DNA of the CDR3: TGTGCCAGTAGTATCCCCCTCTCTGGGGCCAACGTCCTGACTTTC. Encoded protein: CASSIPLSGANVLTF. The V and J genes are TRBV19 and TRBJ2-6; D call uncertain. Trimming shortened V by 3 bases and J by 0 bases, and 6 bases separated the two germline ends. The CDR3 consists of 15 residues. Per the germline V gene, CDR1 is LNHDA and CDR2 is SQIVND (reference sequence).

This rearrangement joins TRBV5-6 to TRBJ1-2; the D gene is possibly TRBD1 (6 bases). This CDR3 is built from 15 residues. V dropped 0 bases and J dropped 4 bases, with 13 bases sitting between them. Germline values: CDR1 SGHDT, CDR2 YYEEEE. The CDR3 region is CASSLALQGRYGYTF. The CDR3 coding sequence is TGTGCCAGCAGCTTGGCCTTACAGGGACGCTATGGCTACACCTTC.

V usage is TRBV29-1 and J usage is TRBJ1-2; D unclear. V was trimmed by 2 bases and J by 5 bases, leaving 18 bases between them. This CDR3 region has 15 residues. Germline CDR1 and CDR2: SQVTM and ANQGSEA. This chain's CDR3 is CSVESAGGRRYGYTF. CDR3 coding DNA: TGCAGCGTTGAATCGGCTGGTGGACGGAGGTATGGCTACACCTTC.